The subject of this entry is one T cell receptor (beta chain). Its antigen is unidentified. Different DNA sequences within this sample yield the same CDR3. These data originate in a study of shared clonotypes between healthy human individuals. At the level of the study: Three plates each covered CD4 naive and memory; CD8 naive two, CD8 memory one. Points from the study as a whole: Only a few donors were included, so the genetic and exposure-history diversity represented was limited.

TCRdb keeps only in-frame clones here, not all; method: immunoSEQ multiplex PCR. This sample has around 1,900,000 clones; about 93% occur once, and the top ten carry 1.5% to 2%. It was CD45RO-negative cells, positively selected for CCR7, that made up naive CD8 cells, with terminally differentiated effector memory CD45RA+ cells excluded. The CDR3 runs to 14 residues. The ends were cut back, 1 base at V and 0 bases at J, with 6 bases in the middle. Germline V gene data show CDR1 as SGHTA and CDR2 as FQGTGA. The V gene is TRBV7-3, the J gene TRBJ1-1; maybe TRBD1 (5 bases). This TCR came from a man aged 18 to 30 in good health. Some clones in this sample may be carry-over from other donors' samples. Sequences were obtained from naive CD8+ T cells from PBMCs. The CDR3 loop is CASSLNRMNTEAFF. The CDR3 DNA reads as TGTGCCAGCAGCTTAAACAGGATGAACACTGAAGCTTTCTTT.